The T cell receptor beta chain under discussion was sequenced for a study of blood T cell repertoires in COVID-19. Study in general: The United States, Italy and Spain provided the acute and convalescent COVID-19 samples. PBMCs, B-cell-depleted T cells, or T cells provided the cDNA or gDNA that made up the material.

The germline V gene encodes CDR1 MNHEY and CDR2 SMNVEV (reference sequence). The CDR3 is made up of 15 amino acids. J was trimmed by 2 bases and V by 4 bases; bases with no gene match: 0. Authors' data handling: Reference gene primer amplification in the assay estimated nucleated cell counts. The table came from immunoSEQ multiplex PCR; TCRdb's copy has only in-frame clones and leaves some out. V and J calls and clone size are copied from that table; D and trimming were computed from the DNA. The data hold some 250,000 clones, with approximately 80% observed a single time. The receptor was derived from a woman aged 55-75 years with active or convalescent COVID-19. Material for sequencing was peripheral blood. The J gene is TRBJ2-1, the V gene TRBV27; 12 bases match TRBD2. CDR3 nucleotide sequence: TGTGCCAGCAGTTCTAGCGGGGGGGCCTACAATGAGCAGTTCTTC. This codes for CASSSSGGAYNEQFF.